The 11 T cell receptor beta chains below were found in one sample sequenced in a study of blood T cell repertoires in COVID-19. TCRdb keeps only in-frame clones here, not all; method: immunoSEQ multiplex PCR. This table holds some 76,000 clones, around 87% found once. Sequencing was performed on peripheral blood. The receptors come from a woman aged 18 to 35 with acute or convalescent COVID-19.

The CDR3 here is CATSRDLGKRFDNYGYTF. The CDR3 DNA follows: TGTGCCACCAGCAGAGATCTCGGCAAGAGGTTCGATAACTATGGCTACACCTTC. The chain couples TRBV15 to TRBJ1-2; D remains unclear. V lost 0 bases and J lost 1, with 18 bases in between. The germline gives CDR1 LNHNV, CDR2 YYDKDF (reference sequence). This CDR3 is 18 amino acids long. Full variable domain (outside the CDR3, taken from reference TRBV15 and TRBJ1-2): DAMVIQNPRYQVTQFGKPVTLSCSQTLNHNVMYWYQQKSSQAPKLLFHYYDKDFNNEADTPDNFQSRRPNTSFCFLDIRSPGLGDTAMYLCATSRDLGKRFDNYGYTFGSGTRLTVV.

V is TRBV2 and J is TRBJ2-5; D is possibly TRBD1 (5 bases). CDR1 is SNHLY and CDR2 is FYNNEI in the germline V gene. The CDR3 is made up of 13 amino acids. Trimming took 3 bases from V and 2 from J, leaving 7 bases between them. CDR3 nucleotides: TGTGCCAGCAGTGATGACAGACAAGAGACCCAGTACTTC. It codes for CASSDDRQETQYF.

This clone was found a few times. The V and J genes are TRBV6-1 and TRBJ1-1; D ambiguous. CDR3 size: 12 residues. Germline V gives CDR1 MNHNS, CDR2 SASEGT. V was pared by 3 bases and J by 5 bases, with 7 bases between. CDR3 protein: CASSEEVTEAFF. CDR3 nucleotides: TGTGCCAGCAGTGAGGAGGTTACTGAAGCTTTCTTT.

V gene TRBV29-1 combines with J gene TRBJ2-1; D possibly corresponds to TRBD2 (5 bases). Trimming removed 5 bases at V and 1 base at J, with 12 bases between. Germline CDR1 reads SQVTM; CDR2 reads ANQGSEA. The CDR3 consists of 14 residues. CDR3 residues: CSVKKGESYNEQFF. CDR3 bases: TGCAGCGTTAAAAAGGGAGAGTCCTACAATGAGCAGTTCTTC.

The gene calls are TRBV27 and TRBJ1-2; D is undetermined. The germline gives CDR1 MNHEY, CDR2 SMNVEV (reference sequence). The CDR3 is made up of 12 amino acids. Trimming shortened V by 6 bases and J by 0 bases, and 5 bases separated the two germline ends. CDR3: CASRGPNYGYTF. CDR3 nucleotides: TGTGCCAGCAGGGGCCCTAACTATGGCTACACCTTC.

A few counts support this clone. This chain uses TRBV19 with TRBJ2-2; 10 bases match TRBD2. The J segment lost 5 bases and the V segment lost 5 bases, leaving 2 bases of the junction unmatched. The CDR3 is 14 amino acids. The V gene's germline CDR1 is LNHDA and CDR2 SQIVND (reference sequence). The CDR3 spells CASSGTSVTGELFF. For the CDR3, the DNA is TGTGCCAGTAGTGGGACTAGCGTTACCGGGGAGCTGTTTTTT. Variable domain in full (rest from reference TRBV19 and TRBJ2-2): DGGITQSPKYLFRKEGQNVTLSCEQNLNHDAMYWYRQDPGQGLRLIYYSQIVNDFQKGDIAEGYSVSREKKESFPLTVTSAQKNPTAFYLCASSGTSVTGELFFGEGSRLTVL.

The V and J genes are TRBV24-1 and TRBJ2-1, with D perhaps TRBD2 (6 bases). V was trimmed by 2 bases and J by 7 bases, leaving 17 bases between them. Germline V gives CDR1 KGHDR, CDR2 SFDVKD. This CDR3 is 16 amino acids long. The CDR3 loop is CATSDSGGGVTNEQFF. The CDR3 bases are TGTGCCACCAGTGATTCCGGCGGCGGGGTGACGAATGAGCAGTTCTTC.

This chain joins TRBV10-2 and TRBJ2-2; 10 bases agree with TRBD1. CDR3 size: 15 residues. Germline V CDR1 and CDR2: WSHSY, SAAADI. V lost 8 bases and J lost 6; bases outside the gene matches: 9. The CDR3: CASGRQGARSGELFF. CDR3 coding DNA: TGCGCCAGCGGAAGACAGGGGGCTCGATCCGGGGAGCTGTTTTTT.

The CDR3 sequence: CASRNQGGTDTQYF. The CDR3 DNA is TGCGCCAGCAGAAACCAGGGTGGGACAGATACGCAGTATTTT. This chain connects TRBV5-1 to TRBJ2-3, with TRBD1 as a possible D gene (5 bases). CDR1 and CDR2 (germline): SGHRS, YFSETQ. The CDR3 loop spans 14 amino acids. Trimming took off 5 bases at V and 3 bases at J, with 13 bases between the two ends.

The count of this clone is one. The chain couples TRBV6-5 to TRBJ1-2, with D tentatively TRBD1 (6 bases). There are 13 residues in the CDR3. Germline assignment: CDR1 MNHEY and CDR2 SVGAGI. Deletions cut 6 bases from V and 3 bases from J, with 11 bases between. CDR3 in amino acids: CASRGDIHYGYTF. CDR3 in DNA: TGTGCCAGCAGGGGGGACATCCACTATGGCTACACCTTC.

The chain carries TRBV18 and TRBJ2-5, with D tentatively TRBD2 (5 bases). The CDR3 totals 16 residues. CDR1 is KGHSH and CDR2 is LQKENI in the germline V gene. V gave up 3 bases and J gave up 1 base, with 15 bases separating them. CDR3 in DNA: TGTGCCAGCTCACCTAACCTAGGAGGAGGCCAAGAGACCCAGTACTTC. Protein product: CASSPNLGGGQETQYF.